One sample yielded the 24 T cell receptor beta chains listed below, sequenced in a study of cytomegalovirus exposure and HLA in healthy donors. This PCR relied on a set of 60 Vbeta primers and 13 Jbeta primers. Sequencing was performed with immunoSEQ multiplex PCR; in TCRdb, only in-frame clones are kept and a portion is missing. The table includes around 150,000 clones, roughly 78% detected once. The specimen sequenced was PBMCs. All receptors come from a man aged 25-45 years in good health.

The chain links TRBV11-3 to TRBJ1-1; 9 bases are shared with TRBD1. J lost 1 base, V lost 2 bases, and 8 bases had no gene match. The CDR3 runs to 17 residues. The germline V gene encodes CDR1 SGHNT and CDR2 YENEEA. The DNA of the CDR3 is TGTGCCAGCAGCTTAAGCCACCAGGGACAGGGGAACACTGAAGCTTTCTTT. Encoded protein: CASSLSHQGQGNTEAFF.

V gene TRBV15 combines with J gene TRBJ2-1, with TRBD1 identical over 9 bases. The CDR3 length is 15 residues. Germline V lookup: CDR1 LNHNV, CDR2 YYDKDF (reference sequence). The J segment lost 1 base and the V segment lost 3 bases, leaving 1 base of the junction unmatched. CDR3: CATSSDRGSYNEQFF. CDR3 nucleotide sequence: TGTGCCACCAGCAGCGACAGGGGGTCCTACAATGAGCAGTTCTTC.

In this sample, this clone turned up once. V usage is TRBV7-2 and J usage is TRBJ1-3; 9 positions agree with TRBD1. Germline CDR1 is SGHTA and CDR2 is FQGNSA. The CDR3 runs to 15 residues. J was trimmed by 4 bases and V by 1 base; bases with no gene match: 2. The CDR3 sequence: CASSLGQGGGNTIYF. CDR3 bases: TGTGCCAGCAGCTTAGGACAGGGGGGAGGAAACACCATATATTTT.

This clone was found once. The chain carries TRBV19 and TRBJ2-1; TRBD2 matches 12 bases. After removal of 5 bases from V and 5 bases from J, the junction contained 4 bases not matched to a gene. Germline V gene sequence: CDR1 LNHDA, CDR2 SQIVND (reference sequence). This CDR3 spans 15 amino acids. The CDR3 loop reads CASSPRLAGDNEQFF. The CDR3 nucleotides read TGTGCCAGTAGTCCGAGACTAGCGGGGGACAATGAGCAGTTCTTC.

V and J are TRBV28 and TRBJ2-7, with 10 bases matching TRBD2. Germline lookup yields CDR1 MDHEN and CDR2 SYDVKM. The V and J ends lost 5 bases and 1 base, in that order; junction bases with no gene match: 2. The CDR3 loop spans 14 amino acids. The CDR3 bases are TGTGCCAGCAGTCTAGCGGGAGAGTCCTACGAGCAGTACTTC. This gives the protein CASSLAGESYEQYF.

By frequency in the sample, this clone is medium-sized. The CDR3 loop is CASSVTSGSLETQYF. DNA of the CDR3: TGTGCCAGTAGTGTGACTAGCGGGAGTTTAGAGACCCAGTACTTC. The rearrangement uses TRBV19 and TRBJ2-5; TRBD2 matches 12 bases. V shed 5 bases and J 4 bases; nucleotides not matched to a gene: 5. Germline V gene sequence: CDR1 LNHDA, CDR2 SQIVND (reference sequence). This CDR3 has 15 amino acids.

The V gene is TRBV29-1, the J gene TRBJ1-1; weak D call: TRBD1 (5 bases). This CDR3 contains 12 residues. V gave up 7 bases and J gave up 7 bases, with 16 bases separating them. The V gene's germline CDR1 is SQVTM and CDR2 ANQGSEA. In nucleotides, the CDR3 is TGCAGCGCATCCATAAGGGGAATTGAAGCTTTCTTT. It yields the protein CSASIRGIEAFF.

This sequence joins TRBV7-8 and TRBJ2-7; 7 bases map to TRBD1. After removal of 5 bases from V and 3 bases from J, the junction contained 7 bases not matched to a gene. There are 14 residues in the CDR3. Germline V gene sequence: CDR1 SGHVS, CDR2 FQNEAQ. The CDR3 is CASSIRQGHYEQYF. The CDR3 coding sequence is TGTGCCAGCAGCATTAGACAGGGCCACTACGAGCAGTACTTC.

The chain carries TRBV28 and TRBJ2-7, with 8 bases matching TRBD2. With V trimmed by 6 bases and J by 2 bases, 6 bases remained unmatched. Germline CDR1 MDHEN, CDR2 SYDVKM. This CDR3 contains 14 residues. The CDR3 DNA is TGTGCCAGCAGCGTAGCGGGACGCACCTACGAGCAGTACTTC. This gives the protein CASSVAGRTYEQYF. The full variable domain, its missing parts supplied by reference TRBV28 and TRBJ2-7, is DVKVTQSSRYLVKRTGEKVFLECVQDMDHENMFWYRQDPGLGLRLIYFSYDVKMKEKGDIPEGYSVSREKKERFSLILESASTNQTSMYLCASSVAGRTYEQYFGPGTRLTVT.

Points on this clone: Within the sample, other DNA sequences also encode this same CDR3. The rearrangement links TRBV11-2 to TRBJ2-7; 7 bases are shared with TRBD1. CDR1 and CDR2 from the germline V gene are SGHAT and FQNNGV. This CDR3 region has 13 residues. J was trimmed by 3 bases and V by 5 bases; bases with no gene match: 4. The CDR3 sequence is CASSPGTDYEQYF. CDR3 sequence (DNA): TGTGCCAGCAGCCCCGGGACAGACTACGAGCAGTACTTC.

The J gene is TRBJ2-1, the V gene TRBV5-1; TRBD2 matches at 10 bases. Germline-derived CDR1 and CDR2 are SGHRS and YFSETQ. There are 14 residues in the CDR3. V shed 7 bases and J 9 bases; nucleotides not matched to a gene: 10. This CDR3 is CASFLAGGTGEQFF. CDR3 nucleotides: TGCGCCAGCTTCTTAGCGGGAGGTACAGGTGAGCAGTTCTTC.

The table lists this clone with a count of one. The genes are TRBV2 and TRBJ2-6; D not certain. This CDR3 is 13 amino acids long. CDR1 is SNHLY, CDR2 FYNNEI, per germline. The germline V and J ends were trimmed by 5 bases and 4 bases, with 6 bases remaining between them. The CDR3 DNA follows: TGTGCCAGCAGTTCGACAGGGGCCAACGTCCTGACTTTC. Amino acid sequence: CASSSTGANVLTF.

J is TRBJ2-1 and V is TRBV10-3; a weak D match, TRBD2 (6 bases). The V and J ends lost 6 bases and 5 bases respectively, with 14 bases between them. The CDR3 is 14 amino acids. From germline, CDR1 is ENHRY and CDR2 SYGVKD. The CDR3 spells CAIRGGTENNEQFF. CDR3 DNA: TGTGCCATCAGGGGGGGTACAGAAAACAATGAGCAGTTCTTC.

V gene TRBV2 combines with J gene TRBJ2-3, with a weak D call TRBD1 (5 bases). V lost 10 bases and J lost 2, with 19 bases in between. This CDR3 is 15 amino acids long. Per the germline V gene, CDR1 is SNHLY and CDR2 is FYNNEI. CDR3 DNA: TGTGCCACGCAGGGCCCGCCGCCTTCCACAGATACGCAGTATTTT. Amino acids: CATQGPPPSTDTQYF.

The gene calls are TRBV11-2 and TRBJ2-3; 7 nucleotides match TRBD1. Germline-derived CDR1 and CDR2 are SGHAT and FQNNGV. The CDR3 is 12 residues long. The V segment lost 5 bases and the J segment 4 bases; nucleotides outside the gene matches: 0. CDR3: CASSGTADTQYF. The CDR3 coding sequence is TGTGCCAGCAGCGGGACAGCAGATACGCAGTATTTT.

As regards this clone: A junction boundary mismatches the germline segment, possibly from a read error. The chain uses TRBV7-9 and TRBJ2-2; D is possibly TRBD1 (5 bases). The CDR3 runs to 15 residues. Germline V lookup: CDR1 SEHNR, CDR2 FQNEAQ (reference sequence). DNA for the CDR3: TGTTCCAGCAGCTTTCAGGGCAGGAGCTCCGGGGAGCTGTTTTTT. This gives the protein CSSSFQGRSSGELFF.

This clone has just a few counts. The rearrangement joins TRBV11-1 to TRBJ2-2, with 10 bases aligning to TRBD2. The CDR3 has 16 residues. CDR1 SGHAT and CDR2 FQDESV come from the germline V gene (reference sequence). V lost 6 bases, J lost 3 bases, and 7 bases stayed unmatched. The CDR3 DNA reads TGTGCCAGCAGATCAAGGACTAGCGGATACACCGGGGAGCTGTTTTTT. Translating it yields CASRSRTSGYTGELFF.

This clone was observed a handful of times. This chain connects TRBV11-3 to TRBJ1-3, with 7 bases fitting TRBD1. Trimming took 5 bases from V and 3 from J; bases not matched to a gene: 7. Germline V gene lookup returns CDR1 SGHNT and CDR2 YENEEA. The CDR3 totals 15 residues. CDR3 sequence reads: CASSPPTGIGNTIYF. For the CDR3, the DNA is TGTGCCAGCAGCCCCCCGACAGGGATTGGAAACACCATATATTTT.

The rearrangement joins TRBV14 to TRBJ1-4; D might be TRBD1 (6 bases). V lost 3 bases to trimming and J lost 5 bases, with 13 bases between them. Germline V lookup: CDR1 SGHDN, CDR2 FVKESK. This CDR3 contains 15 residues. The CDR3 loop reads CASSQRGQPNEKLFF. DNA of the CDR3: TGTGCCAGCAGCCAGCGAGGACAGCCCAATGAAAAACTGTTTTTT.

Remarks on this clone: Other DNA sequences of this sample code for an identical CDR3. CDR3 sequence: CASSRGQGVYEQYF. The CDR3 DNA sequence: TGTGCCAGTAGTAGGGGACAGGGGGTCTACGAGCAGTACTTC. The chain uses TRBV19 and TRBJ2-7, with 11 bases identical to TRBD1. V lost 4 bases and J lost 3; bases outside the gene matches: 2. CDR1 is LNHDA, CDR2 SQIVND, per germline (reference sequence). The CDR3 extends over 14 amino acids.

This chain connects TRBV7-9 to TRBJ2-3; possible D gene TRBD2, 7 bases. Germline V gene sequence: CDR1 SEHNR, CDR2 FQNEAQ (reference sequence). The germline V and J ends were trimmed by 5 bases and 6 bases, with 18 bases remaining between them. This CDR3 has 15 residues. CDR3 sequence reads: CASSPGEGGLDTQYF. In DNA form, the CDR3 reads TGTGCCAGCAGCCCGGGGGAGGGGGGTCTTGATACGCAGTATTTT.

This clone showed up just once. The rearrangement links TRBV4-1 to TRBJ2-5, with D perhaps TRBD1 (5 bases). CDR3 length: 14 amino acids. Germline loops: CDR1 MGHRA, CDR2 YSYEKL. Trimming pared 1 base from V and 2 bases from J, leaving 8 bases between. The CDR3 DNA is TGCGCCAGCAGCCAAGGGGGCTCACAAGAGACCCAGTACTTC. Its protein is CASSQGGSQETQYF.

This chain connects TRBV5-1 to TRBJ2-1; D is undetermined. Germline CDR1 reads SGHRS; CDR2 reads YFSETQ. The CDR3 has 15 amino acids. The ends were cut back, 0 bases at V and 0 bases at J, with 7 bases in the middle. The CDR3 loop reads CASSLERSSYNEQFF. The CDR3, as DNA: TGCGCCAGCAGCTTGGAGAGAAGCTCCTACAATGAGCAGTTCTTC.

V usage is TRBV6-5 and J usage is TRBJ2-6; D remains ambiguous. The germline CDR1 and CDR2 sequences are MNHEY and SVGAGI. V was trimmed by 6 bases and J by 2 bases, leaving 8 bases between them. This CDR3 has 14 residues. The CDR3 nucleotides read TGTGCCAGCAGGTCCCTAGCTGGGGCCAACGTCCTGACTTTC. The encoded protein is CASRSLAGANVLTF.